This record concerns one T cell receptor (beta chain) sequence. Its target is not known. The sample comes from a study of Ad26.COV2.S vaccination and SARS-CoV-2 variants. Germline V lookup: CDR1 SGHTA, CDR2 FQGNSA. The CDR3 sequence is 11 residues long. Trimming stripped 2 bases from V and 5 bases from J, with 3 bases between. As to treatment: some 20 received Ad26.COV2.S at low or high dose, single or two shots; roughly five received placebo; per-sample allocation not given. Samples came from day 63 after the first vaccine or placebo injection. An Ad26 vector was used to express Wuhan-strain SARS-CoV-2 spike as the vaccine. The study's findings and limits: Analytic work on TCR breadth and depth might have understated the full extent of total T cell responses. In vaccinated individuals, spike-specific CD8+ and CD4+ T cell responses reportedly displayed substantial breadth.

This table comes from immunoSEQ multiplex PCR, and its TCRdb copy is limited to in-frame clones, with some not included. The table includes roughly 420,000 clones, roughly 89% detected once. The origin of this receptor is a person between 18 and 65 years old who received the Ad26.COV2.S COVID-19 vaccine or a placebo. The chain joins TRBV7-2 to TRBJ2-5; D is ambiguous. The specimen was peripheral blood, collected in a trial of Ad26.COV2.S vaccine versus placebo. The CDR3 DNA is TGTGCCAGCAGCTTAATGGAGACCCAGTACTTC. This gives the protein CASSLMETQYF.